The sequence of this T cell receptor (beta chain) was determined in a study of shared clonotypes between healthy human individuals. Study conclusions and caveats: Naive subsets tended to show greater estimated richness than memory subsets. Shared across a few donors were around 5% of the naive CD4 clonotypes.

Of note for this clone: The antigen is undetermined.

Clones were read by immunoSEQ multiplex PCR, and TCRdb kept only the in-frame ones, dropping some. The sample holds nearly 1 million clones, less than 85% seen once. The V gene end was trimmed by 5 bases and the J gene end by 2 bases; junction bases not matched to a gene: 8. The CDR3 is made up of 15 amino acids. The germline V gene encodes CDR1 SEHNR and CDR2 FQNEAQ (reference sequence). The genes are TRBV7-9 and TRBJ2-5, with 7 bases identical to TRBD2. The specimen sequenced was memory CD4+ T cells sorted from blood. This sample's subset: CD45RA-negative fraction. The receptor was isolated from a man aged 18-30 years in good health. The CDR3 spells CASSGGLVQQETQYF. CDR3 coding DNA: TGTGCCAGCAGCGGTGGACTAGTGCAGCAAGAGACCCAGTACTTC.